This T cell receptor beta chain is from a study of T-cell reconstitution after alpha-beta-depleted transplantation in children (dated by TCRdb to the mid-2010s). At the level of the whole study: The study quantitatively tracked T-cell immune reconstitution after TCRalphabeta/CD19-depleted allogeneic hematopoietic cell transplantation in children using TCR repertoire profiling.

The CDR3 contains 15 residues, cysteine and phenylalanine counted. The kept DNA is CDR3 alone, 45 bases in frame from the first base. The CDR1 and CDR2 encoded by the germline V gene (reference sequence) are WNHNN and SYGVQD. Here V drops 5 bases and J drops 1 base, and the junction holds 4 bases not matched to any gene. The treatment or condition tag for this specimen amounts to: allogeneic hematopoietic cell transplantation with graft depleted of TCRalphabeta T cells and CD19 B cells. The children who served as transplant recipients had been given grafts of TCRalphabeta/CD19-depleted allogeneic hematopoietic cells. What the work shows at the level of the full study, not this receptor alone: About two months after transplant, the apparently early recovery of alphabetaT-cell counts reportedly depended on just several hundred clones that had expanded rapidly and came from non-depleted graft cells. In some patients, the high TCRbeta diversity seen at day 60 was put down to recipient T cells and intrathymic progenitors that had survived conditioning. Over the following months the frequencies of hyperexpanded clones went down, and after one year T-cell counts and TCRbeta diversity were mostly credited to newly produced T cells.

Libraries came from PCR. Sequencer: Illumina HiSeq 2500. TCR library preparation used molecular barcoding, with unique molecular identifiers applied to normalize quantification of the TCRbeta repertoire. TCRdb trimmed public reads at Q25 via fastp, called clones via MiXCR and kept in-frame beta chains. Rows with one shared CDR3 protein collapse into an entry with the most common genes and DNA. Counted in this sample were about 580,000 distinct CDR3 sequences; over 20% of them appeared once. Clones ranked in the top ten supply about 35% of the sample. Comments on this clonotype: Its target antigen remains unknown. Base qualities are not provided; no much larger clone lies one nucleotide away.

The sequence links TRBV10-1 to TRBJ2-2; 7 nucleotides in the junction match TRBD1. The specimen comprised PBMCs, sampled before TCRalphabeta/CD19-depleted stem cell transplant. The clonotype originates from a boy in the first two years of life with Wiskott-Aldrich syndrome, due to receive a stem cell transplant. The CDR3 protein sequence reads: CASSSTGRNTGELFF. The DNA sequence reads TGCGCCAGCAGTTCGACAGGGCGGAACACCGGGGAGCTGTTTTTT.